This TCR beta chain is drawn from a study of blood T cells in healthy people across ages. Looking at the study overall: Capture via template switching afforded approximately one barcoded beta molecule per two T cells.

Study results and limitations: Higher naive T cell percentage went strongly together with higher TCR beta diversity.

About this clonotype: Its cognate antigen is unknown.

V lost 3 bases to trimming and J lost 4 bases, with 15 bases between them. Germline V gene sequence: CDR1 DFQATT, CDR2 SNEGSKA (reference sequence). The CDR3 has 15 residues. A second PCR of about 7 to 11 cycles used a sample-barcoded 5' primer and a J-beta primer mix. Template switching added a 12-random-nucleotide identifier to every cDNA molecule. TCRdb analysed the 5' RACE reads with MiXCR anew, one entry per CDR3 protein. The sample lists 1.5 million to 2 million distinct CDR3 sequences, roughly 30% occurring once. The rearrangement uses TRBV20-1 and TRBJ1-4; D uncertain. The source material was blood. The TCR was taken from a woman aged 30 to 39 in good health. This CDR3 reads CSARTTRTGNEKLFF. CDR3 coding DNA: TGCAGTGCTAGGACCACCAGGACCGGTAATGAAAAACTGTTTTTT.